This TCR beta chain appears in the sequencing data of a study of cytomegalovirus exposure and HLA in healthy donors. Findings and limits, study-wide: In an earlier analysis, productive rearrangement rates for most beta V segments clustered near 87% or 30%.

This clone was recorded a few times. Its antigen is unidentified. Researchers ran the PCR with 60 Vbeta and 13 Jbeta primers. Produced via immunoSEQ multiplex PCR; TCRdb's table is partial and in-frame only. Seen here are approximately 190,000 clones, roughly 76% observed once, and the top ten hold approximately 6.3%. The sequenced material came from PBMCs. This receptor was identified in a man in his forties in good health and CMV-seropositive.

CDR3 region: CASSRQGRKAGANVLTF. In DNA, the CDR3 is TGTGCCAGTAGCAGACAGGGGAGAAAAGCTGGGGCCAACGTCCTGACTTTC. The rearrangement uses TRBV19 and TRBJ2-6, with 8 bases that match TRBD1. The CDR3 contains 17 residues. Germline CDR1 LNHDA, CDR2 SQIVND (reference sequence). J lost 2 bases, V lost 6 bases, and 9 bases had no gene match.